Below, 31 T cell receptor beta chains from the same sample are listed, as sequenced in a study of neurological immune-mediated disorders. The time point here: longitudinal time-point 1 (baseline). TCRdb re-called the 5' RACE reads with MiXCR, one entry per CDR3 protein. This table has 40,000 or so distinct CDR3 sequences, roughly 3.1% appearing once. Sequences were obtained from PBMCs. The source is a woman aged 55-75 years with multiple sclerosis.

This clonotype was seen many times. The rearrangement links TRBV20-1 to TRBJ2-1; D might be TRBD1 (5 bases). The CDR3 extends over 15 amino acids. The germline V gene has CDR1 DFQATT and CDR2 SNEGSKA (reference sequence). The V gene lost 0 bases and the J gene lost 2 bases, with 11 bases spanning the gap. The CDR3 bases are TGCAGTGCTAGAGAACCTAGGGGAACCTACAATGAGCAGTTCTTC. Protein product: CSAREPRGTYNEQFF.

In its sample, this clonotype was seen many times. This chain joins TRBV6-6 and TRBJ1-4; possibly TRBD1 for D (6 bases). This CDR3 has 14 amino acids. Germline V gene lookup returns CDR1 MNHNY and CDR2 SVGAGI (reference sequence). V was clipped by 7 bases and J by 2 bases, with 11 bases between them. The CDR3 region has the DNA TGTGCCAGCAACAACAGGGCCACTAATGAAAAACTGTTTTTT. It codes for CASNNRATNEKLFF.

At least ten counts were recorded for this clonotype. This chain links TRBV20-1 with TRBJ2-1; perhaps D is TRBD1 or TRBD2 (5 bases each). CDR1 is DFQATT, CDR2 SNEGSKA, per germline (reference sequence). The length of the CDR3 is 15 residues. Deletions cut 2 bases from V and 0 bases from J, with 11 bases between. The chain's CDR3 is CSARSGPSSYNEQFF. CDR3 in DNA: TGCAGTGCTAGATCGGGGCCTAGCTCCTACAATGAGCAGTTCTTC.

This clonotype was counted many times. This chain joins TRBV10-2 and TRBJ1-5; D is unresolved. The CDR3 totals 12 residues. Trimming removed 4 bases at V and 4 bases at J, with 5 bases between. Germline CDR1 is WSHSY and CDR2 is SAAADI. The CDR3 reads CASSAGNQPQHF. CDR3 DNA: TGCGCCAGCAGTGCCGGGAATCAGCCCCAGCATTTT.

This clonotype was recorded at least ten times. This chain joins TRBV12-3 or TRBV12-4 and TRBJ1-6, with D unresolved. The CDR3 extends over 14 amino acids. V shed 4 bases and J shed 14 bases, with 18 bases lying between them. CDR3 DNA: TGTGCCAGCAGTTCGCTTAGAAATGGCGTGACCCTCCACTTT. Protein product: CASSSLRNGVTLHF.

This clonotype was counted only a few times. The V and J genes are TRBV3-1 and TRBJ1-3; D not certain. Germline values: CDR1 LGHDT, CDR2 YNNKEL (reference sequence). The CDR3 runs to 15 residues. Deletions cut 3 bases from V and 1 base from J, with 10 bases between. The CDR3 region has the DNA TGTGCCAGCAGCCAGACGACACCTTCTGGAAACACCATATATTTT. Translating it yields CASSQTTPSGNTIYF. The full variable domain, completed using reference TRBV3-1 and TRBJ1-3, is DTAVSQTPKYLVTQMGNDKSIKCEQNLGHDTMYWYKQDSKKFLKIMFSYNNKELIINETVPNRFSPKSPDKAHLNLHINSLELGDSAVYFCASSQTTPSGNTIYFGEGSWLTVV.

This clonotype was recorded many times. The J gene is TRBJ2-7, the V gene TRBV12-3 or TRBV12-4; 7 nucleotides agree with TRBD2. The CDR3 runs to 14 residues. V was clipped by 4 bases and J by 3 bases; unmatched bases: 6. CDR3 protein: CASSWAGANYEQYF. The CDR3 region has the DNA TGTGCCAGCAGTTGGGCGGGAGCGAACTACGAGCAGTACTTC.

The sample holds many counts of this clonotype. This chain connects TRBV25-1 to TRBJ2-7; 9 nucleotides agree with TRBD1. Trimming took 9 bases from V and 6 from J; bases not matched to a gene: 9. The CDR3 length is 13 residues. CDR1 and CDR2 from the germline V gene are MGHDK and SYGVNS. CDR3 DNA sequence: TGTGCCAGTTCCGGGACAGGGACGGGCGAGCAGTACTTC. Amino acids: CASSGTGTGEQYF.

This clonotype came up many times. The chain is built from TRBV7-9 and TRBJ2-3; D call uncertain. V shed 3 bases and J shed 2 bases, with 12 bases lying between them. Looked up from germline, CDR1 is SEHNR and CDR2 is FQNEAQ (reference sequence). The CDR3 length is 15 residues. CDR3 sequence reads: CASSLVPLPTDTQYF. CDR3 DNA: TGTGCCAGCAGCTTGGTGCCGCTACCCACAGATACGCAGTATTTT.

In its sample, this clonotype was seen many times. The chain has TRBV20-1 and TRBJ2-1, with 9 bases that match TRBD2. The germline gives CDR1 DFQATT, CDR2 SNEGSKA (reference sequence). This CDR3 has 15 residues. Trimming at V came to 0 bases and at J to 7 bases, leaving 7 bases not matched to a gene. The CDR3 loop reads CSARDKSGGWNEQFF. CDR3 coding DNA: TGCAGTGCTAGAGATAAGAGCGGGGGGTGGAATGAGCAGTTCTTC.

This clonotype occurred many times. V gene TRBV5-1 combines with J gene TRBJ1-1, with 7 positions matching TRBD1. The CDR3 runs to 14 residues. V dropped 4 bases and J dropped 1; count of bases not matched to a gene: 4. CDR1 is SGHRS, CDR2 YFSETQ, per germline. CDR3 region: CASSLQGKNTEAFF. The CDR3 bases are TGCGCCAGCAGCCTACAGGGGAAGAACACTGAAGCTTTCTTT.

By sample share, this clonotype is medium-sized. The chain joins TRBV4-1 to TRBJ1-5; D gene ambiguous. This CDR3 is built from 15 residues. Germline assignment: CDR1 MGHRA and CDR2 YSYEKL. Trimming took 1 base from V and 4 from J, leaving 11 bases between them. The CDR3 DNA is TGCGCCAGCAGCCAAGGGGAGTTTCCTAATCAGCCCCAGCATTTT. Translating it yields CASSQGEFPNQPQHF.

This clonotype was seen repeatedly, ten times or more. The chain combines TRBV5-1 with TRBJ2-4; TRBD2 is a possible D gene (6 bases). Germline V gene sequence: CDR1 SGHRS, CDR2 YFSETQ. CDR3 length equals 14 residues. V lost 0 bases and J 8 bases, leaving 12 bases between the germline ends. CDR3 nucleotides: TGCGCCAGCAGCTTGGTTGCGGGGCGGGACATTCAGTACTTC. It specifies CASSLVAGRDIQYF.

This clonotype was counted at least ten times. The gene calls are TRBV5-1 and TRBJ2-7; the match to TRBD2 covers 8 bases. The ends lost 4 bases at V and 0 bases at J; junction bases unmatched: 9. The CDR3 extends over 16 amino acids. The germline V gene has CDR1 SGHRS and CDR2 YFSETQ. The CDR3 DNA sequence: TGCGCCAGCAGCCGCTCTTCGCGGGGGGTCTCCTACGAGCAGTACTTC. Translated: CASSRSSRGVSYEQYF. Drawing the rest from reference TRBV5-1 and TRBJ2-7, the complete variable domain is KAGVTQTPRYLIKTRGQQVTLSCSPISGHRSVSWYQQTPGQGLQFLFEYFSETQRNKGNFPGRFSGRQFSNSRSEMNVSTLELGDSALYLCASSRSSRGVSYEQYFGPGTRLTVT.

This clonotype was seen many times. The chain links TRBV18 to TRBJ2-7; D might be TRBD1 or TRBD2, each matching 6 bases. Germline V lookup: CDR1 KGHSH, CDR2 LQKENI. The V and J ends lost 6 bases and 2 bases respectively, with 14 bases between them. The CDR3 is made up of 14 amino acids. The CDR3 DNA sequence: TGTGCCAGCTCTCCTGGGGGGCTCCCCTACGAGCAGTACTTC. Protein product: CASSPGGLPYEQYF.

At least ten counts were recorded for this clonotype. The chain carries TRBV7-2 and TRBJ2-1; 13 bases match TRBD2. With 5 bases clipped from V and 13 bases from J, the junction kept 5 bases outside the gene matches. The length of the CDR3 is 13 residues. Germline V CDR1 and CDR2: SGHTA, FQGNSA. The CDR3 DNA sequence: TGTGCCAGCAGCAGAGGGACTAGCGGGGATCAGTTCTTC. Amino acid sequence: CASSRGTSGDQFF.

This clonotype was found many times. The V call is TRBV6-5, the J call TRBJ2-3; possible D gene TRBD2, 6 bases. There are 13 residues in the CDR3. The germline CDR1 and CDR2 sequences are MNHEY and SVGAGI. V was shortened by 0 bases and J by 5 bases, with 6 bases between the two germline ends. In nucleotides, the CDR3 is TGTGCCAGCAGTTACTCGGGAGGAGATACGCAGTATTTT. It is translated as CASSYSGGDTQYF.

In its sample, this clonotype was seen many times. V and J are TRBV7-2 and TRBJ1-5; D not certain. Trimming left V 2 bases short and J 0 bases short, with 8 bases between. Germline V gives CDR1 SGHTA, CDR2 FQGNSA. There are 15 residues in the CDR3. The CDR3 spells CASSLWAGSNQPQHF. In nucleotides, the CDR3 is TGTGCCAGCAGCTTATGGGCAGGTAGCAATCAGCCCCAGCATTTT.

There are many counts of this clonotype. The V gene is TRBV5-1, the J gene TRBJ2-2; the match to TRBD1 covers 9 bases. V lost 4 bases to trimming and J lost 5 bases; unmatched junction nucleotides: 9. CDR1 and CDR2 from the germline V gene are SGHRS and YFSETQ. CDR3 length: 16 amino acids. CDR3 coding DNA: TGCGCCAGCAGCGAGAAGACAGGGGGATATACCGGGGAGCTGTTTTTT. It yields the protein CASSEKTGGYTGELFF.

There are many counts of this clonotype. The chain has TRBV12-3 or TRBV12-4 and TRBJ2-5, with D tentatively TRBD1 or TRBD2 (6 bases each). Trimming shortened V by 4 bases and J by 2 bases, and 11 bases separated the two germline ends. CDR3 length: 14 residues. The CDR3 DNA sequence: TGTGCCAGCAGTTCCAGAGGGGGGCAAGAGACCCAGTACTTC. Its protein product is CASSSRGGQETQYF.

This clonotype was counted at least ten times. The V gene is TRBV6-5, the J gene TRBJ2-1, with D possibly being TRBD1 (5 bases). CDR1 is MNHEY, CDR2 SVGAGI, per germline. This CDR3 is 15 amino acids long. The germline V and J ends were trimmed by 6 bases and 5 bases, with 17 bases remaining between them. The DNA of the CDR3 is TGTGCCAGCAGGGAAGGGGTAGGTGGGCACAATGAGCAGTTCTTC. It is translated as CASREGVGGHNEQFF.

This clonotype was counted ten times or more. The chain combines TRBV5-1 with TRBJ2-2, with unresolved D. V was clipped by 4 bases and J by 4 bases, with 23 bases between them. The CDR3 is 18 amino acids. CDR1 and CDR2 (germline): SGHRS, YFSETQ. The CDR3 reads CASSPSSVLSASTGELFF. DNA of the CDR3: TGCGCCAGCAGCCCCAGTTCTGTTCTGTCCGCGTCCACCGGGGAGCTGTTTTTT. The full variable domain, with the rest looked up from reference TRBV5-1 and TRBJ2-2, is KAGVTQTPRYLIKTRGQQVTLSCSPISGHRSVSWYQQTPGQGLQFLFEYFSETQRNKGNFPGRFSGRQFSNSRSEMNVSTLELGDSALYLCASSPSSVLSASTGELFFGEGSRLTVL.

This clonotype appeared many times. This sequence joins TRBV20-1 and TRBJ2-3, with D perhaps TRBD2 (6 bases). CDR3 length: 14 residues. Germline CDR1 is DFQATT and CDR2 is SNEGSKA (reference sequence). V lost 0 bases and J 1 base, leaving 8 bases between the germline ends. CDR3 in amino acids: CSARERGGTDTQYF. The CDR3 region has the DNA TGCAGTGCTAGAGAACGCGGGGGCACAGATACGCAGTATTTT.

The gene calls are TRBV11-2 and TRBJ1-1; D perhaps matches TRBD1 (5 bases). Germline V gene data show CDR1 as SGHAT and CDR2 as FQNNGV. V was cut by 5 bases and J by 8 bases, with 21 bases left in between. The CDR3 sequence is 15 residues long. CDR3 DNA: TGTGCCAGCAGCCTAAGTATGGGCTTCGGGGCCGAAGCTTTCTTT. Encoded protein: CASSLSMGFGAEAFF.

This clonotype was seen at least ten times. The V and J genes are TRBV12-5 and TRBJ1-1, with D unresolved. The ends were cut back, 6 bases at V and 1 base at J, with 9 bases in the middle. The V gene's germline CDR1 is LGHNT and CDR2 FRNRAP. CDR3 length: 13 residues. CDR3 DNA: TGTGCTAGTGGAAACTCAGCGAACACTGAAGCTTTCTTT. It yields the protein CASGNSANTEAFF.

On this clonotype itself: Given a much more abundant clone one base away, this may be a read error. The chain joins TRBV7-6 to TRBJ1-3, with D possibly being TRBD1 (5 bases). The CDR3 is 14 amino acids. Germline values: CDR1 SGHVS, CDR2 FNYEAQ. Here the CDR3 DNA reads TGTGCCAGCAGCGCCCGGGGCTCTGGAAAAACCATATATTTT. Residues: CASSARGSGKTIYF. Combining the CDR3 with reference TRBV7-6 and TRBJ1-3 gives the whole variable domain GAGVSQSPRYKVTKRGQDVALRCDPISGHVSLYWYRQALGQGPEFLTYFNYEAQQDKSGLPNDRFSAERPEGSISTLTIQRTEQRDSAMYRCASSARGSGKTIYFGEGSWLTVV.

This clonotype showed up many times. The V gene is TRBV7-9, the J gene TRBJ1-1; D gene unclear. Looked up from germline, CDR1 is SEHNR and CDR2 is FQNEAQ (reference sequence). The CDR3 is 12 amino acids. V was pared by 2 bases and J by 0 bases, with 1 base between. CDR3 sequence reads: CASSLMNTEAFF. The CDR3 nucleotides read TGTGCCAGCAGCTTAATGAACACTGAAGCTTTCTTT.

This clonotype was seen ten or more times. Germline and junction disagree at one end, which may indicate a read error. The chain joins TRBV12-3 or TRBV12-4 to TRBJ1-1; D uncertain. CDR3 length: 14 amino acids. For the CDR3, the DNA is TGTGCCAGCAGTTTGGGCCGGATGAACAGTGAAGCTTTCTTT. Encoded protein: CASSLGRMNSEAFF.

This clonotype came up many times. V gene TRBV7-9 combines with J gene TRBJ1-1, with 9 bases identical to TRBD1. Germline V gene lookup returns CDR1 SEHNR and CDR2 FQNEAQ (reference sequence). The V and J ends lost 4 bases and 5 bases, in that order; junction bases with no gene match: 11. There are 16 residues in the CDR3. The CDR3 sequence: CASSYVPGTGQTEAFF. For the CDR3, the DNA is TGTGCCAGCAGCTACGTTCCCGGGACAGGGCAAACTGAAGCTTTCTTT.

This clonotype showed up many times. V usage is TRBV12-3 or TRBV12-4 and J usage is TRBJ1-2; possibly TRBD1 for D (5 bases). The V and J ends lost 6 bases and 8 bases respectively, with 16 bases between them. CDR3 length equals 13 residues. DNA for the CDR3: TGTGCCAGCAGCCTTACAGGCGCCGTGGGCTACACCTTC. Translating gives CASSLTGAVGYTF.

CDR3 nucleotides: TGTGCCAGCTCACCAGGAAGGGGGGATCTGGAGCAGTTCTTC. Translated: CASSPGRGDLEQFF. J is TRBJ2-1 and V is TRBV18; the D gene could be TRBD1 or TRBD2 (6 bases each). Germline CDR1 and CDR2: KGHSH and LQKENI. Deletions cut 2 bases from V and 10 bases from J, with 15 bases between. The CDR3 is 14 amino acids.